The sequence of this T cell receptor (beta chain) was determined in a study of response to subunit inactivated influenza vaccine. Study-wide results and limits: Seasonal influenza vaccination, on each occasion, was suggested by the authors to recruit few new T cells.

The CDR3 loop spans 14 amino acids. Trimming shortened V by 2 bases and J by 0 bases, and 5 bases separated the two germline ends. Germline CDR1 MNHEY, CDR2 SVGAGI. TCRdb re-derived calls from the RT-PCR reads in MiXCR, one entry per CDR3 protein. The table shows approximately 730,000 distinct CDR3 sequences, with around 14% occurring only once. Ten or more counts support this clonotype. What it binds is not known. The chain uses TRBV6-5 and TRBJ2-1, with unresolved D. The sequence was obtained from a man between 50 and 59 years old who received an inactivated influenza vaccine. The sample in question was PBMCs from blood, obtained around 15 days before vaccination. For the CDR3, the DNA is TGTGCCAGCAGTTACGAGAGCTCCTACAATGAGCAGTTCTTC. Translating gives CASSYESSYNEQFF.